This T cell receptor (beta chain) appears in the sequencing data of a study of blood T cell repertoires in COVID-19. Study-level information: The cDNA or gDNA used as material had been derived from T cells, B-cell-depleted T cells, or PBMCs.

In the study's own analysis: Nucleated cell number was recorded as an estimate derived from reference gene primer amplification. The repertoire was sequenced with immunoSEQ multiplex PCR; TCRdb's copy has only in-frame clones and lacks some. V and J calls and clone size come straight from that table; D and trimming were deduced from the DNA. This sample has some 310,000 clones, with 90% found just once. V was shortened by 4 bases and J by 0 bases, with 5 bases between the two germline ends. The germline gives CDR1 SGHTS, CDR2 YDEGEE. CDR3 size: 12 residues. The chain is built from TRBV5-8 and TRBJ2-7, with D perhaps TRBD2 (5 bases). The receptor comes from a woman aged 40 to 50 with COVID-19, enrolled during active disease. The sample consisted of peripheral blood. The CDR3 here is CASSEGSYEQYF. In nucleotides, the CDR3 is TGTGCCAGCAGCGAGGGCTCCTACGAGCAGTACTTC. The full variable domain, in which reference TRBV5-8 and TRBJ2-7 provide the parts outside the CDR3, is EAGVTQSPTHLIKTRGQQATLRCSPISGHTSVYWYQQALGLGLQFLLWYDEGEERNRGNFPPRFSGRQFPNYSSELNVNALELEDSALYLCASSEGSYEQYFGPGTRLTVT.